Following are 28 T cell receptor beta chains from one sample sequenced in a study of blood T cell repertoires in COVID-19. Clones were read by immunoSEQ multiplex PCR, and TCRdb kept only the in-frame ones, dropping some. The table lists some 190,000 clones, 70% to 90% of them singletons. The specimen was peripheral blood. These receptors were taken from a woman aged 70-85 years with active or convalescent COVID-19.

Remarks on this clone: Other DNA sequences from this sample encode an identical CDR3 as well. V gene TRBV18 combines with J gene TRBJ2-5; the D gene is possibly TRBD1 (7 bases). Looked up from germline, CDR1 is KGHSH and CDR2 is LQKENI. This CDR3 is 13 amino acids long. Trimming shortened V by 3 bases and J by 4 bases, and 9 bases separated the two germline ends. The CDR3 DNA reads as TGTGCCAGCTCACCCCAGGGGGGAGAGACCCAGTACTTC. Protein product: CASSPQGGETQYF.

The chain joins TRBV13 to TRBJ2-3, with 8 bases aligning to TRBD2. Losses at the gene ends were 2 bases for V and 0 bases for J; bases not matched to a gene: 4. This CDR3 is built from 16 residues. Germline V lookup: CDR1 PRHDT, CDR2 FYEKMQ (reference sequence). The CDR3: CASSLIGRGSTDTQYF. Here the CDR3 DNA reads TGTGCCAGCAGCTTAATCGGGAGGGGCAGCACAGATACGCAGTATTTT.

The chain uses TRBV5-1 and TRBJ1-1; the D is unclear. Germline CDR1 is SGHRS and CDR2 is YFSETQ. There are 13 residues in the CDR3. V gave up 5 bases and J gave up 1 base, with 9 bases separating them. The CDR3 DNA reads as TGCGCCAGCAGTCAAAACACGAACACTGAAGCTTTCTTT. Translation gives CASSQNTNTEAFF.

This chain links TRBV5-1 with TRBJ2-5; 7 nucleotides agree with TRBD2. The CDR3 has 16 residues. The junction had 7 bases not matched to a gene; V was cut back by 0 bases and J by 2 bases. CDR1 is SGHRS and CDR2 is YFSETQ in the germline V gene. CDR3 loop: CASSLGASGKQETQYF. Written as DNA, the CDR3 is TGCGCCAGCAGCTTGGGGGCTAGCGGCAAGCAAGAGACCCAGTACTTC.

This sequence joins TRBV3-1 (or the pseudogene TRBV3-2) and TRBJ2-7, with D possibly TRBD2 on 5 matching bases. V dropped 4 bases and J dropped 4 bases, with 23 bases sitting between them. The germline V gene encodes CDR1 LGHDT and CDR2 YNNKEL (reference sequence). The CDR3 sequence is 17 residues long. The CDR3 region has the DNA TGTGCCAGCAGCCCGTCCCCTATGGGGAGACACGGTTACGAGCAGTACTTC. Translated, it gives CASSPSPMGRHGYEQYF.

The rearrangement joins TRBV6-2 or TRBV6-3 to TRBJ2-1; TRBD1 might be the D (6 bases). The V and J ends lost 6 bases and 7 bases respectively, with 10 bases between them. Germline assignment: CDR1 MNHEY and CDR2 SVGEGT. The CDR3 runs to 12 residues. The CDR3 spells CASSATGNEQFF. As DNA, the CDR3 is TGTGCCAGCAGCGCTACAGGGAATGAGCAGTTCTTC.

This sequence joins TRBV3-1 (or the pseudogene TRBV3-2) and TRBJ2-3; maybe TRBD1 (6 bases). V lost 3 bases and J 1 base, leaving 17 bases between the germline ends. This CDR3 comprises 17 residues. CDR1 is LGHDT and CDR2 is YNNKEL in the germline V gene (reference sequence). The CDR3 reads CASSHGTPQRGTDTQYF. The CDR3 DNA reads as TGTGCCAGCAGCCACGGGACACCCCAACGTGGCACAGATACGCAGTATTTT.

The J gene is TRBJ2-5, the V gene TRBV6-1, with 7 nucleotides matching TRBD1. CDR1 MNHNS and CDR2 SASEGT come from the germline V gene. The CDR3 runs to 14 residues. Trimming cost V 3 bases and J 3 bases; bases outside gene matches: 4. The CDR3 loop reads CASSDWQGEETQYF. The CDR3 nucleotides read TGTGCCAGCAGTGATTGGCAGGGGGAAGAGACCCAGTACTTC.

This clone was found a few times. V usage is TRBV6-5 and J usage is TRBJ1-5; D is undetermined. This CDR3 has 15 residues. Germline loops: CDR1 MNHEY, CDR2 SVGAGI. V was shortened by 7 bases and J by 0 bases, with 13 bases between the two germline ends. This CDR3 is CASTAGRYSNQPQHF. The DNA for the CDR3 is TGTGCCAGCACAGCGGGCAGGTATAGCAATCAGCCCCAGCATTTT.

In regard to this clone: Mismatch with germline at one junction end may stem from a read error. V and J are TRBV6-1 and TRBJ1-1; D is perhaps TRBD1 (6 bases). CDR3 length: 14 amino acids. From germline, CDR1 is MNHNS and CDR2 SASEGT. The CDR3 is CASREGGLNTEAFF. CDR3 nucleotide sequence: TGTGCCAGCAGGGAAGGGGGGCTGAACACTGAAGCTTTCTTT.

V gene TRBV25-1 combines with J gene TRBJ2-1, with TRBD2 matching 12 bases. The CDR3 consists of 16 residues. In germline, CDR1 is MGHDK, CDR2 SYGVNS. V gave up 4 bases and J gave up 5 bases; unmatched junction bases: 6. The CDR3 region has the DNA TGTGCCAGCAGTGTCCTTCTAGCGGGAGGGGACAATGAGCAGTTCTTC. It yields the protein CASSVLLAGGDNEQFF. Looking up the rest from reference TRBV25-1 and TRBJ2-1 gives the full variable domain: EADIYQTPRYLVIGTGKKITLECSQTMGHDKMYWYQQDPGMELHLIHYSYGVNSTEKGDLSSESTVSRIRTEHFPLTLESARPSHTSQYLCASSVLLAGGDNEQFFGPGTRLTVL.

This clone was observed many times. V and J are TRBV11-2 and TRBJ2-2; TRBD2 agrees at 10 bases. Germline lookup yields CDR1 SGHAT and CDR2 FQNNGV. V trimming: 5 bases; J trimming: 1 base; junction bases outside the gene matches: 1. The length of the CDR3 is 15 residues. The chain's CDR3 is CASSRTSGNTGELFF. CDR3 bases: TGTGCCAGCAGCCGGACTAGCGGGAACACCGGGGAGCTGTTTTTT.

The chain has TRBV19 and TRBJ2-7; weak D call: TRBD2 (5 bases). CDR1 and CDR2 (germline): LNHDA, SQIVND (reference sequence). This CDR3 has 12 amino acids. V was shortened by 7 bases and J by 5 bases, with 12 bases between the two germline ends. The CDR3 region has the DNA TGTGCCAGTACTCCCGGAGGCGACGAGCAGTACTTC. Translated: CASTPGGDEQYF.

The rearrangement links TRBV12-3 or TRBV12-4 to TRBJ2-7; possible D gene TRBD2, 6 bases. With 8 bases removed from V and 6 bases from J, the gap between germline ends came to 11 bases. CDR3 length: 11 residues. Here the CDR3 reads CASSLAGEQYF. DNA for the CDR3: TGTGCCAGCTCACTAGCCGGCGAGCAGTACTTC.

The chain carries TRBV14 and TRBJ1-1, with 9 bases lining up with TRBD1. This CDR3 is 18 amino acids long. Germline CDR1 and CDR2: SGHDN and FVKESK. Trimming took 1 base from V and 3 from J; bases not matched to a gene: 12. The CDR3 protein is CASSQVRQGELRDTEAFF. As DNA, the CDR3 is TGTGCCAGCAGCCAAGTCCGACAGGGGGAGCTAAGGGACACTGAAGCTTTCTTT.

The rearrangement uses TRBV29-1 and TRBJ2-1, with 7 bases matching TRBD2. Germline V gene data show CDR1 as SQVTM and CDR2 as ANQGSEA. The ends lost 4 bases at V and 2 bases at J; junction bases unmatched: 8. The CDR3 is 15 amino acids. CDR3: CSVGVGAGPYNEQFF. The CDR3 region has the DNA TGCAGCGTTGGGGTGGGAGCGGGGCCCTACAATGAGCAGTTCTTC.

The chain recombines TRBV29-1 with TRBJ1-2; a weak D match, TRBD1 (5 bases). This CDR3 region has 11 residues. Germline V gene data show CDR1 as SQVTM and CDR2 as ANQGSEA. V was clipped by 3 bases and J by 6 bases, with 8 bases between them. The CDR3 spells CSVEGGNGYTF. The CDR3 coding sequence is TGCAGCGTTGAGGGGGGTAATGGCTACACCTTC.

This clone was found a few times. The same CDR3 also results from other DNA sequences found in this sample. This chain links TRBV19 with TRBJ2-7, with 12 bases that match TRBD2. V gave up 4 bases and J gave up 3 bases; unmatched junction bases: 7. Germline V lookup: CDR1 LNHDA, CDR2 SQIVND (reference sequence). This CDR3 is 16 amino acids long. As DNA, the CDR3 is TGTGCCAGTAGTACCCTAGGACTAGCGGGAAGCTACGAGCAGTACTTC. Translation gives CASSTLGLAGSYEQYF. The whole variable domain, remainder taken from reference TRBV19 and TRBJ2-7, is DGGITQSPKYLFRKEGQNVTLSCEQNLNHDAMYWYRQDPGQGLRLIYYSQIVNDFQKGDIAEGYSVSREKKESFPLTVTSAQKNPTAFYLCASSTLGLAGSYEQYFGPGTRLTVT.

The gene calls are TRBV5-6 and TRBJ2-7; 7 bases agree with TRBD1. V lost 3 bases, J lost 6 bases, and 6 bases stayed unmatched. This CDR3 region has 13 residues. The germline V gene has CDR1 SGHDT and CDR2 YYEEEE. DNA of the CDR3: TGTGCCAGCAGCTCGGACAGGACGATCGAGCAGTACTTC. Translated, it gives CASSSDRTIEQYF.

The chain carries TRBV25-1 and TRBJ2-7, with unresolved D. Germline V gene sequence: CDR1 MGHDK, CDR2 SYGVNS. There are 13 residues in the CDR3. Trimming pared 2 bases from V and 2 bases from J, leaving 7 bases between. The CDR3 sequence: CASSEPETYEQYF. The CDR3 nucleotides read TGTGCCAGCAGTGAACCAGAAACCTACGAGCAGTACTTC.

This sequence joins TRBV19 and TRBJ2-5, with 9 nucleotides matching TRBD1. Germline V gene lookup returns CDR1 LNHDA and CDR2 SQIVND (reference sequence). This CDR3 is built from 15 residues. V shed 6 bases, J shed 5 bases, and the junction held 10 bases outside the gene matches. The CDR3 loop is CASRSRDRGLETQYF. The CDR3 nucleotides read TGTGCCAGTAGGTCCCGAGACAGGGGGTTGGAGACCCAGTACTTC.

The gene calls are TRBV2 and TRBJ2-3, with TRBD2 identical over 7 bases. Trimming removed 4 bases from V and 2 bases from J; junction bases left unmatched: 3. This CDR3 region has 14 residues. Germline CDR1 SNHLY, CDR2 FYNNEI. The CDR3 sequence is CASSATSATDTQYF. In DNA, the CDR3 is TGTGCCAGCAGTGCCACTAGCGCCACAGATACGCAGTATTTT.

The chain links TRBV5-1 to TRBJ2-2; the match to TRBD2 covers 13 bases. The CDR3 runs 20 residues. Germline V lookup: CDR1 SGHRS, CDR2 YFSETQ. Unmatched junction bases numbered 14, after V lost 3 bases and J lost 3 bases. In nucleotides, the CDR3 is TGCGCCAGCAGCTCGGGCTGGTCAAGACTAGCGGGAGGAGACACCGGGGAGCTGTTTTTT. The encoded protein is CASSSGWSRLAGGDTGELFF. Full variable domain (outside the CDR3, taken from reference TRBV5-1 and TRBJ2-2): KAGVTQTPRYLIKTRGQQVTLSCSPISGHRSVSWYQQTPGQGLQFLFEYFSETQRNKGNFPGRFSGRQFSNSRSEMNVSTLELGDSALYLCASSSGWSRLAGGDTGELFFGEGSRLTVL.

This sequence joins TRBV6-5 and TRBJ1-4, with a possible D match to TRBD1 (6 bases). The CDR3 is made up of 15 amino acids. V lost 5 bases and J 0 bases, leaving 10 bases between the germline ends. CDR1 is MNHEY, CDR2 SVGAGI, per germline. Here the CDR3 reads CASSSDRSTNEKLFF. In DNA form, the CDR3 reads TGTGCCAGCAGTAGTGACAGGTCAACTAATGAAAAACTGTTTTTT.

The J gene is TRBJ2-3, the V gene TRBV9, with a tentative D call TRBD2 (5 bases). CDR1 SGDLS and CDR2 YYNGEE come from the germline V gene. Trimming took off 4 bases at V and 2 bases at J, with 14 bases between the two ends. The length of the CDR3 is 15 residues. CDR3 DNA: TGTGCCAGCAGCCCCAACGGGATAAACACAGATACGCAGTATTTT. It yields the protein CASSPNGINTDTQYF.

The genes are TRBV6-5 and TRBJ2-7; D gene ambiguous. This CDR3 has 11 amino acids. Germline assignment: CDR1 MNHEY and CDR2 SVGAGI. V was clipped by 7 bases and J by 0 bases, with 4 bases between them. The CDR3 here is CASTSSYEQYF. The CDR3 DNA follows: TGTGCCAGCACGAGCTCCTACGAGCAGTACTTC.

The chain couples TRBV7-9 to TRBJ2-2, with 8 bases identical to TRBD2. This CDR3 region has 16 residues. Looked up from germline, CDR1 is SEHNR and CDR2 is FQNEAQ (reference sequence). Losses at the gene ends were 2 bases for V and 5 bases for J; bases not matched to a gene: 7. CDR3 protein: CASSLMSGRGTGELFF. The CDR3 DNA follows: TGTGCCAGCAGCTTAATGAGCGGGAGAGGTACCGGGGAGCTGTTTTTT.

This clone showed up just a few times. The chain carries TRBV5-5 and TRBJ2-7; tentatively, D is TRBD2 (6 bases). CDR1 is SGHKS, CDR2 YYEKEE, per germline (reference sequence). V was pared by 5 bases and J by 7 bases, with 19 bases between. This CDR3 is built from 14 residues. The CDR3 reads CASRPNRDLLEQYF. CDR3 nucleotides: TGTGCCAGCAGGCCGAACCGGGACTTATTAGAGCAGTACTTC.